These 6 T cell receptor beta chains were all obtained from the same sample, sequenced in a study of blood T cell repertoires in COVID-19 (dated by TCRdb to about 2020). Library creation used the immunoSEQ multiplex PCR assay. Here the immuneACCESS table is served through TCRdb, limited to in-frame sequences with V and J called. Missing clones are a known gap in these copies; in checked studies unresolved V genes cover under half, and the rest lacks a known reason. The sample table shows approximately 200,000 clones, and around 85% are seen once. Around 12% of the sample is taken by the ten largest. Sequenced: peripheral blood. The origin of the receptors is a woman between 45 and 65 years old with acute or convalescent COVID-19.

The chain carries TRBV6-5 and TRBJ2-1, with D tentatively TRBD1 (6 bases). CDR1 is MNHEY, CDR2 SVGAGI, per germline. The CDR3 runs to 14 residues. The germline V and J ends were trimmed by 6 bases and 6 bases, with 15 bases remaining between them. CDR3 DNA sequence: TGTGCCAGCAGAAATCAGGGGTCACCCAATGAGCAGTTCTTC. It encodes CASRNQGSPNEQFF.

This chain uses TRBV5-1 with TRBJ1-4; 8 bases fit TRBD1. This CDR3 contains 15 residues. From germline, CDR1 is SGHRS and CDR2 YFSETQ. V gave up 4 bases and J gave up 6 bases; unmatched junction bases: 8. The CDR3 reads CASSHTDREDEKLFF. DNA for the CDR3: TGCGCCAGCAGCCACACGGACAGGGAGGATGAAAAACTGTTTTTT.

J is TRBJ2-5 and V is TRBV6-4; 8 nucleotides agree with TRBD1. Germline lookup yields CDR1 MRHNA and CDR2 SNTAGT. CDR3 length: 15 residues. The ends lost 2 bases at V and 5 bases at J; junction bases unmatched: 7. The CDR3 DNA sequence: TGTGCCAGCAGTGACGGTCCAGGGGGCTGGGAGACCCAGTACTTC. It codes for CASSDGPGGWETQYF.

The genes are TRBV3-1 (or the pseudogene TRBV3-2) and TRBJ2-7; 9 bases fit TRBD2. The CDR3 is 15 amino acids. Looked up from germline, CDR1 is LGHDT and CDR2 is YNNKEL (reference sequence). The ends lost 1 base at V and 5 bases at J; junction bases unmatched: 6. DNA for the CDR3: TGTGCCAGCAGCCAAGTGGTAGCGGGAGTCCACGAGCAGTACTTC. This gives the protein CASSQVVAGVHEQYF.

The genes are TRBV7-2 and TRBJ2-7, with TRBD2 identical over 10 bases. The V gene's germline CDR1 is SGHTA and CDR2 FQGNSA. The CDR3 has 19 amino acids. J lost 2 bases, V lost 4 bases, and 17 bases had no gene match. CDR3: CASSSPGERGGPLTYEQYF. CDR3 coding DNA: TGTGCCAGCAGCTCCCCGGGGGAGCGGGGGGGCCCCTTAACCTACGAGCAGTACTTC. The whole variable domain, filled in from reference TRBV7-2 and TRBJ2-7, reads GAGVSQSPSNKVTEKGKDVELRCDPISGHTALYWYRQSLGQGLEFLIYFQGNSAPDKSGLPSDRFSAERTGGSVSTLTIQRTQQEDSAVYLCASSSPGERGGPLTYEQYFGPGTRLTVT.

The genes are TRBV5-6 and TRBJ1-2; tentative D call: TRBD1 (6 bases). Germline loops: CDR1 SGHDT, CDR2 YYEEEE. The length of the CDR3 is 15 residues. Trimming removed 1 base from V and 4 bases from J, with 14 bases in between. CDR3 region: CASSLLAGQLYGYTF. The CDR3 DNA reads TGTGCCAGCAGCTTGCTTGCCGGACAGCTCTATGGCTACACCTTC.